This TCR beta chain was sequenced for a study of T cell responses to AZD1222 COVID-19 vaccine. Germline V gene sequence: CDR1 MDHEN, CDR2 SYDVKM. The CDR3 spans 13 residues. The V gene lost 6 bases and the J gene lost 5 bases, with 11 bases spanning the gap. Regarding the study as a whole: Most donors were white British, females outnumbered males, and clonal diversity was possibly underestimated.

On this clone: Its target is not known.

Here immunoSEQ multiplex PCR was the method, and the copy in TCRdb shows in-frame clones only, minus some. The data contain around 180,000 clones, more than 75% of them singletons. The material was peripheral blood, obtained 28 days after the second AZD1222 dose. The source is an adult who received the AZD1222 COVID-19 vaccine. This chain connects TRBV28 to TRBJ2-1; tentatively, D is TRBD1 (6 bases). The DNA for the CDR3 is TGTGCCAGCAGAGGGGGTGGACACAATGAGCAGTTCTTC. It yields the protein CASRGGGHNEQFF.